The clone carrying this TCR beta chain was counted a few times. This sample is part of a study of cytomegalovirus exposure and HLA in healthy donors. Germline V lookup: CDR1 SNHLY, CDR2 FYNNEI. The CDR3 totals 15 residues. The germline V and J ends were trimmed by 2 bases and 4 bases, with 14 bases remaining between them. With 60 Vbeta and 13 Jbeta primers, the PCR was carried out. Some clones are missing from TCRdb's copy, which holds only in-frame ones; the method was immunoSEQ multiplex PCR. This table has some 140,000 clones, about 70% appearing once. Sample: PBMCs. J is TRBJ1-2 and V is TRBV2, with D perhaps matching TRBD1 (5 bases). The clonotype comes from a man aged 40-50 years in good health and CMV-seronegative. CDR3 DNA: TGTGCCAGCAGTGAAATGGGGGGACGGGCCTATGGCTACACCTTC. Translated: CASSEMGGRAYGYTF.